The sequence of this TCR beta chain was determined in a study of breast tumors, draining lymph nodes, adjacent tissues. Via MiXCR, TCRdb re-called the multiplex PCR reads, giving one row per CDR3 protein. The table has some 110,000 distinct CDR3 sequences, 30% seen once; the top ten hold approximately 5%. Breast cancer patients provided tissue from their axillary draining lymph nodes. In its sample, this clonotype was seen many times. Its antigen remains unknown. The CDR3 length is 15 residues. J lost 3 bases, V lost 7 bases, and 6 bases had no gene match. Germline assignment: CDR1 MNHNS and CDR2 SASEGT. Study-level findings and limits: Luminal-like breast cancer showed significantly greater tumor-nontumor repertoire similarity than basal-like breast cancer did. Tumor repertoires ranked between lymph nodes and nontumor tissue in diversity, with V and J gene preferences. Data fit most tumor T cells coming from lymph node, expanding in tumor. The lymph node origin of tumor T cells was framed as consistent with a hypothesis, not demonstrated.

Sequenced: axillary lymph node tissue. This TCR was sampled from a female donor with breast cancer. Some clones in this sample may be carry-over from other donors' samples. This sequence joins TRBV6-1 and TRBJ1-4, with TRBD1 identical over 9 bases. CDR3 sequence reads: CASTGQGRSNEKLFF. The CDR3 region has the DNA TGTGCCAGCACCGGACAGGGGCGGTCTAATGAAAAACTGTTTTTT.